The 17 T cell receptor beta chains listed next were all sequenced from one sample in a study of blood T cells in healthy people across ages. The use of a sample-barcoded 5' primer and a J-beta primer mix characterized a second PCR of roughly 7 to 11 cycles. Using its own MiXCR run on the 5' RACE reads, TCRdb lists one record per CDR3 protein. The sample lists 800,000 to 950,000 distinct CDR3 sequences; 45% to 50% were seen once. The sequencing sample was made of blood. All receptors come from a young man in good health.

The chain carries TRBV9 and TRBJ2-6; D might be TRBD1 (5 bases). CDR1 and CDR2 (germline): SGDLS, YYNGEE. The CDR3 totals 17 residues. V was clipped by 1 base and J by 0 bases, with 11 bases between them. The CDR3 reads CASSVMRTRSGANVLTF. The CDR3 DNA sequence: TGTGCCAGCAGCGTAATGAGGACACGCTCTGGGGCCAACGTCCTGACTTTC.

The chain employs TRBV29-1 and TRBJ2-7; D may be TRBD1 or TRBD2 (5 bases each). From germline, CDR1 is SQVTM and CDR2 ANQGSEA. The CDR3 is 13 residues long. V was pared by 4 bases and J by 5 bases, with 15 bases between. The DNA of the CDR3 is TGCAGCGTTGTAACGGCCGGGGACCACGAGCAGTACTTC. Translated: CSVVTAGDHEQYF.

The gene calls are TRBV20-1 and TRBJ2-5, with D unclear. The CDR3 is made up of 14 amino acids. Germline CDR1 reads DFQATT; CDR2 reads SNEGSKA (reference sequence). The V end lost 3 bases, the J end lost 0 bases, and 11 bases lay between the germline ends. CDR3 protein: CSARSWQHQETQYF. The CDR3 coding sequence is TGCAGTGCTAGGAGTTGGCAGCACCAAGAGACCCAGTACTTC.

J is TRBJ2-4 and V is TRBV6-1, with 8 bases lining up with TRBD2. The J call could be wrong; TRBJ2-7 is a better fit for the DNA end. Looked up from germline, CDR1 is MNHNS and CDR2 is SASEGT. The CDR3 consists of 14 residues. This CDR3 is CASRDGTRLGEQYF. CDR3 in DNA: TGTGCCAGCAGGGACGGGACTAGATTGGGCGAGCAGTACTTC.

The CDR3 is CASSARTGAGEQYF. The CDR3 region has the DNA TGTGCCAGCAGTGCCCGGACAGGGGCCGGCGAGCAGTACTTC. V gene TRBV12-3 or TRBV12-4 combines with J gene TRBJ2-7, with 9 bases fitting TRBD1. This CDR3 contains 14 residues. Trimming cost V 5 bases and J 6 bases; bases outside gene matches: 8.

This chain uses TRBV7-9 with TRBJ2-7; D uncertain. This CDR3 is 14 amino acids long. V dropped 4 bases and J dropped 6 bases, with 16 bases sitting between them. Germline V CDR1 and CDR2: SEHNR, FQNEAQ (reference sequence). Here the CDR3 DNA reads TGTGCCAGCAGCTCCGGGCCGCCCGAGCTCGAGCAGTACTTC. It translates to CASSSGPPELEQYF.

This clonotype has more than one count but fewer than ten. This chain's CDR3 is CASSLDSSTQYF. CDR3 nucleotides: TGTGCCAGCAGCCTTGACTCTAGTACGCAGTATTTT. This chain links TRBV12-3 or TRBV12-4 with TRBJ2-3; unclear D gene. V shed 6 bases and J shed 8 bases, with 12 bases lying between them. The CDR3 length is 12 residues.

The rearrangement links TRBV6-2 or TRBV6-3 to TRBJ2-1; D is perhaps TRBD1 or TRBD2 (5 bases each). V was trimmed by 1 base and J by 0 bases, leaving 7 bases between them. Germline V gives CDR1 MNHEY, CDR2 SVGEGT. The CDR3 contains 15 residues. The CDR3, as DNA: TGTGCCAGCAGTTACTGGGGGAGCTCCTACAATGAGCAGTTCTTC. This encodes CASSYWGSSYNEQFF.

The chain is built from TRBV5-6 and TRBJ1-4; D possibly corresponds to TRBD1 (6 bases). Germline V CDR1 and CDR2: SGHDT, YYEEEE. The CDR3 extends over 13 amino acids. Trimming stripped 4 bases from V and 5 bases from J, with 9 bases between. The CDR3 loop reads CASSKGHNEKLFF. CDR3 DNA: TGTGCCAGCAGCAAGGGACACAATGAAAAACTGTTTTTT.

This clonotype was picked up many times. This chain connects TRBV29-1 to TRBJ2-7; TRBD1 agrees at 8 bases. The germline V gene encodes CDR1 SQVTM and CDR2 ANQGSEA. The V segment lost 5 bases and the J segment 2 bases; nucleotides outside the gene matches: 2. The CDR3 has 12 residues. The CDR3 region is CSVKTGAYEQYF. In nucleotides, the CDR3 is TGCAGCGTTAAGACAGGGGCCTACGAGCAGTACTTC.

This chain uses TRBV4-1 with TRBJ2-1; D is undetermined. Germline assignment: CDR1 MGHRA and CDR2 YSYEKL. V lost 0 bases, J lost 6 bases, and 9 bases lay in between. CDR3 length: 14 residues. The CDR3 bases are TGCGCCAGCAGCCAAGATGACCCCTCCAATGAGCAGTTCTTC. Amino acid sequence: CASSQDDPSNEQFF.

V is TRBV27 and J is TRBJ1-3, with TRBD1 matching 12 bases. Germline CDR1 and CDR2: MNHEY and SMNVEV (reference sequence). The CDR3 is 16 amino acids. After removal of 4 bases from V and 4 bases from J, the junction contained 5 bases not matched to a gene. This CDR3 is CASSYSGTGGGNTIYF. CDR3 DNA sequence: TGTGCCAGCAGTTACTCCGGGACAGGGGGCGGAAACACCATATATTTT.

This clonotype has a handful of counts. This chain connects TRBV7-2 to TRBJ2-5, with D unclear. The J call is doubtful: the DNA matches TRBJ2-7 better. Germline V gives CDR1 SGHTA, CDR2 FQGNSA. The CDR3 covers 12 residues. CDR3 sequence (DNA): TGTGCCAGCAGCTTTGGTATAGGCGAGCAGTACTTC. Translation: CASSFGIGEQYF.

This clonotype was detected a few times. The chain recombines TRBV20-1 with TRBJ2-1, with 8 bases aligning to TRBD1. CDR3 length: 13 residues. The V gene's germline CDR1 is DFQATT and CDR2 SNEGSKA (reference sequence). After removal of 7 bases from V and 10 bases from J, the junction contained 12 bases not matched to a gene. In DNA, the CDR3 is TGCAGTGTCTCCGGGACAGGCTATTCCGAGCAGTTCTTC. It is translated as CSVSGTGYSEQFF.

The rearrangement uses TRBV27 and TRBJ1-1, with 9 bases lining up with TRBD1. The CDR3 runs 14 residues. The V gene's germline CDR1 is MNHEY and CDR2 SMNVEV (reference sequence). The ends lost 7 bases at V and 4 bases at J; junction bases unmatched: 7. The CDR3 DNA follows: TGTGCCAGCACTCTGACAGGGGGTCGCACTGAAGCTTTCTTT. Encoded protein: CASTLTGGRTEAFF.

The CDR3 DNA reads TGTGCCAGCAGTTCGACAGGGTCACCCAATGAGCAGTTCTTC. Translating gives CASSSTGSPNEQFF. This chain joins TRBV12-3 or TRBV12-4 and TRBJ2-1; 7 bases are shared with TRBD1. V dropped 4 bases and J dropped 6; count of bases not matched to a gene: 6. The CDR3 consists of 14 residues.

V usage is TRBV6-5 and J usage is TRBJ2-3; the match to TRBD1 covers 7 bases. From germline, CDR1 is MNHEY and CDR2 SVGAGI. There are 14 residues in the CDR3. J lost 4 bases, V lost 6 bases, and 7 bases had no gene match. CDR3 nucleotides: TGTGCCAGCAGGACAGCCCAGGGGGCAGATACGCAGTATTTT. Encoded protein: CASRTAQGADTQYF.